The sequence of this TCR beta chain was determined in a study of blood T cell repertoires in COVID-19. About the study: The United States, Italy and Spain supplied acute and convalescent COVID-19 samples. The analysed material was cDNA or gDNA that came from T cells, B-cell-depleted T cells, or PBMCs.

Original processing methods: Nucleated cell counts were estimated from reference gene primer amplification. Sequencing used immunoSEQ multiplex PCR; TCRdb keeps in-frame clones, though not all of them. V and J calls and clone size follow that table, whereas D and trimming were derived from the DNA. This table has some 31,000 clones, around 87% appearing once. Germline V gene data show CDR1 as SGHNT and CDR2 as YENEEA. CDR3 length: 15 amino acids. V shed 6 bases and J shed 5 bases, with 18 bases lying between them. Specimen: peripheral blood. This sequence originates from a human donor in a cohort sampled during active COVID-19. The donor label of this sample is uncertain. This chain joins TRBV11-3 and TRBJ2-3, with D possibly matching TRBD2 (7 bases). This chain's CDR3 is CASSSGGARGDTQYF. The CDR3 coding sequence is TGTGCCAGCAGTAGTGGGGGGGCCCGCGGAGATACGCAGTATTTT.